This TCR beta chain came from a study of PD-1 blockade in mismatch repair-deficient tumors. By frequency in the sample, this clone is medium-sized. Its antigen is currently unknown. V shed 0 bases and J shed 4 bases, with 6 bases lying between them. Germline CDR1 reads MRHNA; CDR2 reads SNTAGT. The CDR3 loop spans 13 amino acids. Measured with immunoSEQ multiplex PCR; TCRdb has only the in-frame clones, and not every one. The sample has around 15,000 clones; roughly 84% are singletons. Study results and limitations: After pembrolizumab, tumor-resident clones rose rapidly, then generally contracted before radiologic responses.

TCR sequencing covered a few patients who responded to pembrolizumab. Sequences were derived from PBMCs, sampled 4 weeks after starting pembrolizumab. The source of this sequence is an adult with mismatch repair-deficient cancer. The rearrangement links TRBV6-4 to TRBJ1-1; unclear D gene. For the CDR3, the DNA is TGTGCCAGCAGTGACTCTCCCCTCACTGAAGCTTTCTTT. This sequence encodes CASSDSPLTEAFF.